One sample yielded the 20 T cell receptor beta chains listed below, sequenced in a study of blood T cells in healthy people across ages. Primed by a sample-barcoded 5' primer and a J-beta primer mix, a second PCR proceeded for 7 to 11 cycles. TCRdb ran MiXCR on the 5' RACE reads and lists one entry per CDR3 protein. The sample includes 730,000 or so distinct CDR3 sequences, 40% to 50% of them seen just once. The material sequenced was blood. Every receptor here comes from an elderly man in good health.

Regarding this clonotype: A read error may account for a junction end that differs from germline. The rearrangement joins TRBV6-5 to TRBJ2-7; possible D gene TRBD1, 7 bases. TRBJ2-5 matches the DNA end more closely, so the J call is doubtful. This CDR3 contains 15 residues. Per the germline V gene, CDR1 is MNHEY and CDR2 is SVGAGI. CDR3: CVSSYSGGNQETQYF. CDR3 DNA sequence: TGTGTCAGCAGTTACTCAGGGGGGAACCAAGAGACCCAGTACTTC.

The chain uses TRBV20-1 and TRBJ2-5, with D possibly being TRBD2 (6 bases). The J call is in doubt because the DNA end fits TRBJ2-7 better. The CDR3 covers 16 residues. In germline, CDR1 is DFQATT, CDR2 SNEGSKA (reference sequence). CDR3 protein: CSARDQWGGVPYEQYF. CDR3 nucleotides: TGCAGTGCTAGAGATCAATGGGGCGGGGTTCCCTACGAGCAGTACTTC.

As regards this clonotype: One junction end does not reproduce the germline sequence, and a read error may be involved. The rearrangement links TRBV7-2 to TRBJ2-1; possibly TRBD1 or TRBD2 for D (5 bases each). This CDR3 has 15 residues. Germline V gives CDR1 SGHTA, CDR2 FQGNSA. The CDR3 DNA is TGCGCCAGCAGCTTTGGCCCGCGCGAGGGGAATGAGCGGTTCTTC. It codes for CASSFGPREGNERFF.

Points on this clonotype: A much larger clone lies one base from this, so it may be a read error. The chain links TRBV20-1 to TRBJ1-1; D is ambiguous. CDR3 length equals 14 residues. The V end lost 3 bases, the J end lost 0 bases, and 11 bases lay between the germline ends. CDR1 and CDR2 (germline): DFQATT, SNEGSKA (reference sequence). The CDR3 DNA reads TGCAGTGCTAGGTGGACGGGGATGAACACTGAAGCTTTCTTT. Translating it yields CSARWTGMNTEAFF.

This clonotype has ten or more counts. The gene calls are TRBV29-1 and TRBJ2-5; the D call may be TRBD1 or TRBD2 (5 bases each). This CDR3 is built from 14 residues. CDR1 is SQVTM, CDR2 ANQGSEA, per germline. V was clipped by 0 bases and J by 9 bases, with 17 bases between them. The CDR3, as DNA: TGCAGCGTTGAAGAGGCCCGCCTTAGGGGAGCCCAGTACTTC. Its translation: CSVEEARLRGAQYF.

In its sample, this clonotype was seen a few times. V gene TRBV20-1 combines with J gene TRBJ2-5, with D perhaps TRBD2 (6 bases). Trimming cost V 0 bases and J 5 bases, with 16 bases left between them. Germline V lookup: CDR1 DFQATT, CDR2 SNEGSKA (reference sequence). The CDR3 totals 15 residues. The CDR3: CSARDFAEGRETQYF. The DNA of the CDR3 is TGCAGTGCTAGAGACTTTGCGGAGGGTCGGGAGACCCAGTACTTC.

V gene TRBV20-1 combines with J gene TRBJ1-4, with unresolved D. Germline V gene lookup returns CDR1 DFQATT and CDR2 SNEGSKA (reference sequence). The CDR3 consists of 14 residues. The ends were cut back, 1 base at V and 4 bases at J, with 10 bases in the middle. CDR3 bases: TGCAGTGCTAGAGGAAGGATACTTAATGAAAAACTGTTTTTT. Residues: CSARGRILNEKLFF.

The table lists this clonotype with a few counts. This chain joins TRBV7-2 and TRBJ2-5; a possible D gene is TRBD2 (6 bases). Germline V gene lookup returns CDR1 SGHTA and CDR2 FQGNSA. The CDR3 extends over 15 amino acids. V was cut by 4 bases and J by 4 bases, with 16 bases left in between. CDR3 in amino acids: CASSSREAFTETQYF. The CDR3 bases are TGTGCCAGCAGCTCCAGGGAGGCCTTCACAGAGACCCAGTACTTC.

The gene calls are TRBV6-2 or TRBV6-3 and TRBJ1-2; D perhaps matches TRBD1 (5 bases). Germline V gene data show CDR1 as MNHEY and CDR2 as SVGEGT. V lost 8 bases and J 2 bases, leaving 12 bases between the germline ends. This CDR3 is built from 13 residues. CDR3 in DNA: TGTGCCAGCGACAAGGGACGGAACTATGGCTACACCTTC. As protein: CASDKGRNYGYTF.

This clonotype showed up just a few times. The rearrangement joins TRBV20-1 to TRBJ2-1; 10 bases are a match to TRBD2. CDR3 length equals 15 residues. The germline CDR1 and CDR2 sequences are DFQATT and SNEGSKA (reference sequence). J lost 7 bases, V lost 3 bases, and 9 bases had no gene match. DNA of the CDR3: TGCAGTGCTAGGCTAGCGGGAGCTTCGGGGAATGAGCAGTTCTTC. It translates to CSARLAGASGNEQFF.

The J gene is TRBJ2-3, the V gene TRBV15, with D maybe TRBD2 (6 bases). Germline V gene lookup returns CDR1 LNHNV and CDR2 YYDKDF (reference sequence). Trimming left V 0 bases short and J 6 bases short, with 13 bases between. This CDR3 contains 15 residues. DNA for the CDR3: TGTGCCACCAGCAGAGATCGGGACTGGGGTGATACGCAGTATTTT. Its translation is CATSRDRDWGDTQYF. Using reference TRBV15 and TRBJ2-3 for the parts outside the CDR3, the full variable domain is DAMVIQNPRYQVTQFGKPVTLSCSQTLNHNVMYWYQQKSSQAPKLLFHYYDKDFNNEADTPDNFQSRRPNTSFCFLDIRSPGLGDTAMYLCATSRDRDWGDTQYFGPGTRLTVL.

The sample holds a few counts of this clonotype. The chain joins TRBV27 to TRBJ2-7; the D gene is possibly TRBD2 (6 bases). V was trimmed by 4 bases and J by 3 bases, leaving 10 bases between them. CDR1 and CDR2 from the germline V gene are MNHEY and SMNVEV (reference sequence). The CDR3 has 13 amino acids. The CDR3 loop is CASSWRVFYEQYF. The CDR3 region has the DNA TGTGCCAGCAGTTGGAGGGTCTTCTACGAGCAGTACTTC.

The gene calls are TRBV10-2 and TRBJ2-7; D unclear. Trimming stripped 8 bases from V and 5 bases from J, with 13 bases between. Germline V gives CDR1 WSHSY, CDR2 SAAADI. CDR3 length: 12 amino acids. This CDR3 is CASHMTVNEQYF. The CDR3 DNA sequence: TGCGCCAGCCATATGACGGTAAACGAGCAGTACTTC.

This rearrangement joins TRBV7-3 to TRBJ2-2, with D perhaps being TRBD1 or TRBD2 (5 bases each). V lost 5 bases, J lost 2 bases, and 18 bases lay in between. This CDR3 is 17 amino acids long. Germline V gene lookup returns CDR1 SGHTA and CDR2 FQGTGA. The CDR3 sequence is CASSRPRDGGNTGELFF. In DNA, the CDR3 is TGTGCCAGCAGCCGTCCGAGGGACGGTGGAAACACCGGGGAGCTGTTTTTT.

This chain links TRBV5-1 with TRBJ1-1; weak D call: TRBD1 (6 bases). Trimming stripped 3 bases from V and 4 bases from J, with 13 bases between. The CDR3 is 14 amino acids. Germline V gene data show CDR1 as SGHRS and CDR2 as YFSETQ. The CDR3, as DNA: TGCGCCAGCAGCTATACAGGGCTGAGCACTGAAGCTTTCTTT. Translation: CASSYTGLSTEAFF.

There are a few counts of this clonotype. The chain links TRBV6-2 or TRBV6-3 to TRBJ2-4; 9 bases are shared with TRBD1. Matching the DNA end better, TRBJ2-7 makes the J call doubtful. The CDR3 has 15 residues. Germline CDR1 and CDR2: MNHEY and SVGEGT. The CDR3 sequence: CASSYRTGDNYEQYF. In DNA form, the CDR3 reads TGTGCCAGCAGTTATCGGACAGGGGATAACTACGAGCAGTACTTC.

V is TRBV30 and J is TRBJ1-4; unclear D gene. V was shortened by 4 bases and J by 6 bases, with 9 bases between the two germline ends. This CDR3 comprises 12 residues. The V gene's germline CDR1 is GTSNPN and CDR2 SVGIG (reference sequence). The DNA of the CDR3 is TGTGCCTGGACAGGAGGCGATGAAAAACTGTTTTTT. It is translated as CAWTGGDEKLFF.

CDR3 bases: TGTGCCAGCAGTAGGGAGGGATCCAATGAGCAGTACTTC. This gives the protein CASSREGSNEQYF. The chain is built from TRBV11-3 and TRBJ2-7; 7 bases are shared with TRBD2. Per germline, CDR1 SGHNT and CDR2 YENEEA. The CDR3 is 13 amino acids. Trimming cost V 6 bases and J 7 bases; bases outside gene matches: 9.

The gene calls are TRBV7-3 and TRBJ2-1, with TRBD2 matching over 10 bases. This CDR3 contains 15 residues. The V gene end was trimmed by 4 bases and the J gene end by 10 bases; junction bases not matched to a gene: 10. Per the germline V gene, CDR1 is SGHTA and CDR2 is FQGTGA. The CDR3 loop is CASSSLAGRSSEQFF. As DNA, the CDR3 is TGTGCCAGCAGCTCACTAGCGGGAAGATCAAGCGAGCAGTTCTTC.

V and J are TRBV5-1 and TRBJ2-3; D remains ambiguous. This CDR3 has 15 amino acids. Trimming stripped 6 bases from V and 1 base from J, with 15 bases between. The germline V gene has CDR1 SGHRS and CDR2 YFSETQ. CDR3: CASIGTPSGTDTQYF. DNA of the CDR3: TGCGCCAGCATCGGAACTCCGAGCGGCACAGATACGCAGTATTTT.